The 17 T cell receptor beta chains below come from one sample, sequenced in a study of shared clonotypes between healthy human individuals. Clones were sequenced by immunoSEQ multiplex PCR, and TCRdb holds only the in-frame ones, with some missing. The sample has hundreds of thousands of clones, more than 95% seen once. Sequencing was performed on naive CD4+ T cells sorted from blood. Specified subset: CD45RA+ positively selected. The origin of the receptors is a woman in her twenties or thirties in good health.

The chain joins TRBV5-1 to TRBJ2-7; 8 bases map to TRBD1. With V trimmed by 4 bases and J by 2 bases, 8 bases remained unmatched. Germline CDR1 SGHRS, CDR2 YFSETQ. The CDR3 is made up of 15 amino acids. CDR3 sequence reads: CASSRDRTSPYEQYF. CDR3 nucleotide sequence: TGCGCCAGCAGCAGGGACAGGACCTCTCCCTACGAGCAGTACTTC.

The V gene is TRBV19, the J gene TRBJ1-2, with a tentative D call TRBD1 (6 bases). The CDR3 loop spans 14 amino acids. The V and J ends lost 1 base and 6 bases respectively, with 12 bases between them. CDR1 is LNHDA and CDR2 is SQIVND in the germline V gene (reference sequence). This CDR3 is CASSIASDRHGYTF. The CDR3, as DNA: TGTGCCAGTAGTATAGCCTCGGACAGACATGGCTACACCTTC.

V gene TRBV30 combines with J gene TRBJ2-5; a possible D gene is TRBD2 (5 bases). Trimming cost V 1 base and J 2 bases, with 14 bases left between them. This CDR3 is built from 15 residues. Looked up from germline, CDR1 is GTSNPN and CDR2 is SVGIG (reference sequence). This CDR3 is CAWSGGRHSQETQYF. CDR3 DNA: TGTGCCTGGAGTGGAGGGCGGCACAGTCAAGAGACCCAGTACTTC.

The chain is built from TRBV18 and TRBJ1-5, with D unclear. This CDR3 is built from 19 residues. CDR1 KGHSH and CDR2 LQKENI come from the germline V gene. With 4 bases removed from V and 2 bases from J, the gap between germline ends came to 24 bases. The CDR3 region is CASSQMTPGMNSGNQPQHF. DNA of the CDR3: TGTGCCAGCTCACAGATGACCCCCGGTATGAATTCGGGCAATCAGCCCCAGCATTTT.

The chain has TRBV5-1 and TRBJ2-1; 10 bases match TRBD2. CDR3 length equals 16 residues. Germline loops: CDR1 SGHRS, CDR2 YFSETQ. V lost 3 bases to trimming and J lost 3 bases; unmatched junction nucleotides: 6. The chain's CDR3 is CASSSPGLASYNEQFF. The DNA of the CDR3 is TGCGCCAGCAGCTCACCGGGACTAGCGAGCTACAATGAGCAGTTCTTC. The full variable domain, with the rest looked up from reference TRBV5-1 and TRBJ2-1, is KAGVTQTPRYLIKTRGQQVTLSCSPISGHRSVSWYQQTPGQGLQFLFEYFSETQRNKGNFPGRFSGRQFSNSRSEMNVSTLELGDSALYLCASSSPGLASYNEQFFGPGTRLTVL.

The rearrangement joins TRBV7-9 to TRBJ1-4, with 7 bases identical to TRBD1. The CDR3 is 14 amino acids. Trimming took 5 bases from V and 6 from J; bases not matched to a gene: 6. CDR1 SEHNR and CDR2 FQNEAQ come from the germline V gene (reference sequence). For the CDR3, the DNA is TGTGCCAGCAGCCCCGGGACAGCACATGAAAAACTGTTTTTT. Its translation is CASSPGTAHEKLFF.

The V call is TRBV19, the J call TRBJ2-3; D uncertain. Trimming took off 3 bases at V and 1 base at J, with 11 bases between the two ends. The CDR3 has 15 amino acids. Germline V gene lookup returns CDR1 LNHDA and CDR2 SQIVND (reference sequence). The CDR3 DNA is TGTGCCAGTAGTATTGGGCGCTACCGCACAGATACGCAGTATTTT. It encodes CASSIGRYRTDTQYF.

V gene TRBV4-1 combines with J gene TRBJ2-5, with 10 bases that match TRBD2. From germline, CDR1 is MGHRA and CDR2 YSYEKL. CDR3 size: 17 residues. V lost 4 bases and J lost 5; bases outside the gene matches: 13. CDR3 amino acids: CASSRDIPAGGPETQYF. The CDR3 nucleotides read TGCGCCAGCAGCCGAGATATTCCAGCGGGAGGGCCGGAGACCCAGTACTTC.

CDR3 nucleotides: TGTGCCAGTAGTGCCGACAGGACACGGTACACAGATACGCAGTATTTT. Translating it yields CASSADRTRYTDTQYF. The chain is built from TRBV19 and TRBJ2-3, with a weak D call TRBD1 (6 bases). The CDR3 covers 16 residues. Germline V CDR1 and CDR2: LNHDA, SQIVND (reference sequence). Trimming removed 5 bases at V and 2 bases at J, with 17 bases between. Variable domain in full (rest from reference TRBV19 and TRBJ2-3): DGGITQSPKYLFRKEGQNVTLSCEQNLNHDAMYWYRQDPGQGLRLIYYSQIVNDFQKGDIAEGYSVSREKKESFPLTVTSAQKNPTAFYLCASSADRTRYTDTQYFGPGTRLTVL.

This chain links TRBV28 with TRBJ2-2; 10 bases match TRBD2. This CDR3 spans 15 amino acids. The ends lost 5 bases at V and 1 base at J; junction bases unmatched: 1. Germline V gene sequence: CDR1 MDHEN, CDR2 SYDVKM. The CDR3 bases are TGTGCCAGCAGTAGCGGGGGGGAGAACACCGGGGAGCTGTTTTTT. Amino acid sequence: CASSSGGENTGELFF.

The rearrangement uses TRBV15 and TRBJ2-2; TRBD2 matches at 9 bases. This CDR3 comprises 16 residues. After removal of 5 bases from V and 7 bases from J, the junction contained 11 bases not matched to a gene. Germline loops: CDR1 LNHNV, CDR2 YYDKDF (reference sequence). CDR3: CATSARLAVGVGELFF. The CDR3 DNA reads TGTGCCACCAGCGCCCGACTAGCGGTAGGAGTCGGGGAGCTGTTTTTT.

The rearrangement joins TRBV15 to TRBJ2-5, with D possibly TRBD1 on 5 matching bases. With the DNA end fitting TRBJ2-7 better, the J assignment may be wrong. The CDR3 spans 15 residues. CDR1 is LNHNV and CDR2 is YYDKDF in the germline V gene (reference sequence). The CDR3 sequence: CATSRDRAGYHEQYF. CDR3 in DNA: TGTGCCACCAGCAGAGATAGGGCAGGGTACCACGAGCAGTACTTC.

The J gene is TRBJ1-5, the V gene TRBV29-1; 9 positions match TRBD1. CDR1 and CDR2 (germline): SQVTM, ANQGSEA. The CDR3 consists of 13 residues. The ends lost 7 bases at V and 4 bases at J; junction bases unmatched: 5. CDR3 loop: CSGRTGDNQPQHF. The CDR3 DNA reads as TGCAGCGGTAGGACAGGGGATAATCAGCCCCAGCATTTT.

This chain uses TRBV19 with TRBJ2-2; 7 positions agree with TRBD2. The CDR3 has 16 residues. Germline lookup yields CDR1 LNHDA and CDR2 SQIVND (reference sequence). The trim removed 6 bases at V and 6 bases at J, leaving 13 bases unmatched. This CDR3 reads CASSPQGGGGAGELFF. As DNA, the CDR3 is TGTGCCAGTAGCCCCCAGGGCGGGGGAGGGGCCGGGGAGCTGTTTTTT.

The chain has TRBV10-3 and TRBJ2-7; perhaps TRBD1 as D (6 bases). V lost 6 bases and J lost 5, with 11 bases in between. Germline V gene data show CDR1 as ENHRY and CDR2 as SYGVKD. The CDR3 is made up of 12 amino acids. CDR3 in DNA: TGTGCCATCAGGAAACAGGGTAACGAGCAGTACTTC. It yields the protein CAIRKQGNEQYF.

This clone was counted once. The chain carries TRBV27 and TRBJ2-7; tentatively, D is TRBD1 (5 bases). Per germline, CDR1 MNHEY and CDR2 SMNVEV (reference sequence). There are 14 residues in the CDR3. Trimming stripped 5 bases from V and 5 bases from J, with 16 bases between. CDR3 sequence reads: CASSHHKGSNEQYF. In nucleotides, the CDR3 is TGTGCCAGCAGTCACCATAAGGGGTCCAACGAGCAGTACTTC.

The chain carries TRBV6-1 and TRBJ2-2, with TRBD2 identical over 12 bases. Germline lookup yields CDR1 MNHNS and CDR2 SASEGT. This CDR3 has 15 amino acids. V was pared by 7 bases and J by 5 bases, with 5 bases of the junction left unmatched. The CDR3 sequence is CASNLAGGQTGELFF. The DNA of the CDR3 is TGTGCCAGCAACCTAGCGGGAGGGCAAACCGGGGAGCTGTTTTTT.